These 2 T cell receptor beta chains originate from one sample sequenced in a study. TCRdb used MiXCR to reprocess the 5' RACE reads, holding one entry per CDR3 protein. The table includes approximately 47,000 distinct CDR3 sequences, roughly 28% detected once. What was sequenced was naive CD4+ T cells sorted from blood. Noted subset: naive CD4+ T cells, CD4+CD45RA+CD25-. Source of these receptors: a female donor with breast cancer.

Judged by abundance, this clonotype is medium-sized. The chain combines TRBV10-3 with TRBJ2-7; D might be TRBD1 (6 bases). From germline, CDR1 is ENHRY and CDR2 SYGVKD. V gave up 3 bases and J gave up 6 bases, with 18 bases separating them. CDR3 size: 15 residues. The CDR3: CAISDFGTSITEQYF. CDR3 sequence (DNA): TGTGCCATCAGTGACTTCGGGACATCTATCACCGAGCAGTACTTC.

The rearrangement joins TRBV9 to TRBJ2-3; 8 bases align to TRBD1. This CDR3 has 13 amino acids. Germline lookup yields CDR1 SGDLS and CDR2 YYNGEE. With V trimmed by 4 bases and J by 8 bases, 6 bases remained unmatched. The CDR3 region has the DNA TGTGCCAGCAGCCCGTCAGGGGGCCGTACGCAGTATTTT. Its translation: CASSPSGGRTQYF.